Following are 30 T cell receptor beta chains from one sample sequenced in a study of T cell responses to AZD1222 COVID-19 vaccine. The data were produced by immunoSEQ multiplex PCR, yet TCRdb's version contains in-frame clones alone and is incomplete. The sample consists of over 100,000 clones, approximately 90% of them appearing once. This material consisted of peripheral blood, taken 28 days after the second AZD1222 dose. The receptors were sampled from an adult who received the AZD1222 COVID-19 vaccine.

The rearrangement uses TRBV9 and TRBJ1-2; 8 nucleotides align to TRBD1. J was trimmed by 5 bases and V by 0 bases; bases with no gene match: 6. This CDR3 has 15 amino acids. The germline V gene has CDR1 SGDLS and CDR2 YYNGEE. CDR3 DNA: TGTGCCAGCAGCGTAGACGGACAGGGAACGTATGGCTACACCTTC. Protein sequence: CASSVDGQGTYGYTF.

The rearrangement uses TRBV6-5 and TRBJ1-6, with a weak D call TRBD1 (6 bases). Germline V gene data show CDR1 as MNHEY and CDR2 as SVGAGI. Trimming stripped 6 bases from V and 8 bases from J, with 14 bases between. This CDR3 has 14 amino acids. CDR3 residues: CASSRAYRDSPLHF. CDR3 DNA sequence: TGTGCCAGCAGCCGCGCTTACAGGGATTCACCCCTCCACTTT.

This clone has more than one count but fewer than ten. The chain is built from TRBV28 and TRBJ1-3; D call uncertain. This CDR3 is 14 amino acids long. V was trimmed by 1 base and J by 4 bases, leaving 8 bases between them. The germline gives CDR1 MDHEN, CDR2 SYDVKM. CDR3 DNA sequence: TGTGCCAGCAGTTTATCCGGACCCGGAAACACCATATATTTT. It yields the protein CASSLSGPGNTIYF. The full variable domain, rest sourced from reference TRBV28 and TRBJ1-3, is DVKVTQSSRYLVKRTGEKVFLECVQDMDHENMFWYRQDPGLGLRLIYFSYDVKMKEKGDIPEGYSVSREKKERFSLILESASTNQTSMYLCASSLSGPGNTIYFGEGSWLTVV.

The chain joins TRBV13 to TRBJ1-5; D uncertain. Germline assignment: CDR1 PRHDT and CDR2 FYEKMQ (reference sequence). The CDR3 has 15 amino acids. V shed 0 bases and J shed 1 base, with 7 bases lying between them. This CDR3 reads CASSLGGPSNQPQHF. CDR3 DNA sequence: TGTGCCAGCAGCTTAGGCGGTCCCAGCAATCAGCCCCAGCATTTT.

This rearrangement joins TRBV30 to TRBJ2-1; the match to TRBD1 covers 11 bases. V dropped 4 bases and J dropped 3; count of bases not matched to a gene: 11. The CDR3 covers 17 residues. Germline V gene lookup returns CDR1 GTSNPN and CDR2 SVGIG (reference sequence). CDR3 protein: CAWIPGTGGYFYNEQFF. The CDR3 DNA reads as TGTGCCTGGATTCCCGGGACAGGGGGGTACTTCTACAATGAGCAGTTCTTC.

V gene TRBV20-1 combines with J gene TRBJ2-2; 9 nucleotides agree with TRBD2. The germline CDR1 and CDR2 sequences are DFQATT and SNEGSKA (reference sequence). J lost 6 bases, V lost 3 bases, and 5 bases had no gene match. The CDR3 is 14 amino acids. The CDR3 protein is CSASTASGAGELFF. The CDR3 nucleotides read TGCAGTGCTAGTACGGCTAGCGGGGCCGGGGAGCTGTTTTTT.

This clone was counted a single time. The chain carries TRBV14 and TRBJ2-7; a weak D match, TRBD2 (6 bases). V lost 4 bases to trimming and J lost 4 bases, with 20 bases between them. Germline V CDR1 and CDR2: SGHDN, FVKESK. The CDR3 contains 16 residues. The CDR3 sequence is CASSPMSGLLPYEQYF. The DNA for the CDR3 is TGTGCCAGCAGCCCAATGTCGGGACTCCTTCCTTACGAGCAGTACTTC.

The chain recombines TRBV28 with TRBJ2-2; D is undetermined. V lost 5 bases and J 7 bases, leaving 8 bases between the germline ends. From germline, CDR1 is MDHEN and CDR2 SYDVKM. This CDR3 is 12 amino acids long. For the CDR3, the DNA is TGTGCCAGCAGTAACTGGGTCGGGGAGCTGTTTTTT. Its translation is CASSNWVGELFF.

This chain joins TRBV10-3 and TRBJ2-7; perhaps TRBD2 as D (5 bases). The CDR3 has 12 amino acids. The V end lost 7 bases, the J end lost 3 bases, and 10 bases lay between the germline ends. Germline V lookup: CDR1 ENHRY, CDR2 SYGVKD. CDR3 sequence reads: CAITGVGYEQYF. The CDR3 nucleotides read TGTGCCATCACCGGGGTAGGCTACGAGCAGTACTTC.

V and J are TRBV21-1 and TRBJ2-1; the table gives TRBD1 as D, unverified against the DNA. TRBV21-1 is classified as a pseudogene. The CDR3 spans 15 residues. CDR3 protein: CASSRGQGQYNEQFF. CDR3 DNA: TGTGCCAGCAGCAGAGGACAGGGGCAGTACAATGAGCAGTTCTTC.

This chain links TRBV29-1 with TRBJ1-2, with 9 positions matching TRBD1. Germline lookup yields CDR1 SQVTM and CDR2 ANQGSEA. CDR3 length equals 12 residues. V trimming: 3 bases; J trimming: 8 bases; junction bases outside the gene matches: 4. The CDR3 DNA reads TGCAGCGTTGATGGACAGGGGTTCGGCTACACCTTC. It is translated as CSVDGQGFGYTF.

This chain connects TRBV28 to TRBJ1-5, with 8 bases identical to TRBD1. Germline CDR1 and CDR2: MDHEN and SYDVKM. Trimming took 4 bases from V and 7 from J; bases not matched to a gene: 6. The CDR3 has 14 residues. CDR3 nucleotide sequence: TGTGCCAGCAGTTCACAGGGGGAAAGCCAGCCCCAGCATTTT. Its protein is CASSSQGESQPQHF.

The J gene is TRBJ2-5, the V gene TRBV7-2; D ambiguous. In germline, CDR1 is SGHTA, CDR2 FQGNSA. This CDR3 spans 12 amino acids. Trimming stripped 5 bases from V and 0 bases from J, with 4 bases between. The CDR3 nucleotides read TGTGCCAGCAGCCCTAACCAAGAGACCCAGTACTTC. Translation: CASSPNQETQYF.

The rearrangement links TRBV27 to TRBJ1-1, with 11 bases lining up with TRBD1. This CDR3 has 19 residues. The V and J ends lost 2 bases and 4 bases, in that order; junction bases with no gene match: 15. Germline CDR1 and CDR2: MNHEY and SMNVEV (reference sequence). The CDR3 bases are TGTGCCAGCAGTTTAAAGGGCTGGACAGGGGGCGGTCAGGGCACTGAAGCTTTCTTT. This sequence encodes CASSLKGWTGGGQGTEAFF.

The rearrangement joins TRBV30 to TRBJ1-1; 9 nucleotides align to TRBD1. Germline V gene data show CDR1 as GTSNPN and CDR2 as SVGIG (reference sequence). The CDR3 loop spans 14 amino acids. V lost 3 bases and J lost 10; bases outside the gene matches: 12. As DNA, the CDR3 is TGTGCCTGGAGCGCGGGACAGGGTGTTAACGGAGCTTTCTTT. Protein: CAWSAGQGVNGAFF.

The chain recombines TRBV30 with TRBJ1-5, with unresolved D. The germline V gene has CDR1 GTSNPN and CDR2 SVGIG (reference sequence). V was clipped by 0 bases and J by 7 bases, with 10 bases between them. The CDR3 length is 13 residues. CDR3 nucleotide sequence: TGTGCCTGGAGTGTACGGGGTGTGCAGCCCCAGCATTTT. This sequence encodes CAWSVRGVQPQHF.

This clone was observed a single time. This rearrangement joins TRBV23-1 to TRBJ1-2; D call uncertain. TRBV23-1 is noted as an ORF with a role that remains uncertain. This CDR3 is built from 16 residues. The V end lost 1 base, the J end lost 6 bases, and 18 bases lay between the germline ends. The CDR3 region has the DNA TGCGCCAGCAGTCAATTTATTTGCGGCCCATTCGATGGCTACACCTTC. Protein sequence: CASSQFICGPFDGYTF.

V is TRBV12-5 and J is TRBJ2-7, with TRBD1 as a possible D gene (6 bases). The CDR3 totals 14 residues. Germline CDR1 LGHNT, CDR2 FRNRAP. V dropped 4 bases and J dropped 2 bases, with 12 bases sitting between them. CDR3 region: CASGSNRAPYEQYF. The CDR3 nucleotides are TGTGCTAGTGGTTCCAACAGGGCACCCTACGAGCAGTACTTC.

The chain recombines TRBV29-1 with TRBJ1-2; unclear D gene. The CDR3 loop spans 13 amino acids. Trimming removed 7 bases at V and 0 bases at J, with 12 bases between. Per the germline V gene, CDR1 is SQVTM and CDR2 is ANQGSEA. Here the CDR3 DNA reads TGCAGCGCCCAAGAGTTAGCTAACTATGGCTACACCTTC. Residues: CSAQELANYGYTF.

This chain uses TRBV3-1 (or the pseudogene TRBV3-2) with TRBJ1-5; D is undetermined. CDR1 and CDR2 from the germline V gene are LGHDT and YNNKEL (reference sequence). The CDR3 extends over 14 amino acids. V was cut by 4 bases and J by 7 bases, with 14 bases left in between. CDR3 in amino acids: CASSPRGWAQPQHF. The CDR3 coding sequence is TGTGCCAGCAGCCCGAGAGGGTGGGCCCAGCCCCAGCATTTT.

The genes are TRBV25-1 and TRBJ2-5, with D perhaps matching TRBD2 (5 bases). CDR3 length equals 15 residues. Germline CDR1 is MGHDK and CDR2 is SYGVNS. V lost 4 bases and J 4 bases, leaving 16 bases between the germline ends. As DNA, the CDR3 is TGTGCCAGCAGTGCCTCGGCAGGAGGCGCAGAGACCCAGTACTTC. Amino acid sequence: CASSASAGGAETQYF. The whole variable domain, remainder taken from reference TRBV25-1 and TRBJ2-5, is EADIYQTPRYLVIGTGKKITLECSQTMGHDKMYWYQQDPGMELHLIHYSYGVNSTEKGDLSSESTVSRIRTEHFPLTLESARPSHTSQYLCASSASAGGAETQYFGPGTRLLVL.

The rearrangement joins TRBV7-8 to TRBJ2-1; 12 bases match TRBD2. The V segment lost 5 bases and the J segment 8 bases; nucleotides outside the gene matches: 13. The CDR3 has 17 amino acids. Germline loops: CDR1 SGHVS, CDR2 FQNEAQ. CDR3 nucleotides: TGTGCCAGCAGCCCCCGACTAGCGGGAGTAGGTGGGTATGAGCAGTTCTTC. This translates into CASSPRLAGVGGYEQFF.

The chain joins TRBV24-1 to TRBJ2-7; maybe TRBD2 (5 bases). Germline V gives CDR1 KGHDR, CDR2 SFDVKD. Trimming left V 1 base short and J 0 bases short, with 15 bases between. CDR3 length: 17 amino acids. The CDR3 sequence: CATSDLGRQRISYEQYF. CDR3 in DNA: TGTGCCACCAGTGATTTAGGTAGGCAGCGGATCTCCTACGAGCAGTACTTC.

The chain carries TRBV27 and TRBJ2-7, with TRBD1 matching over 8 bases. Per germline, CDR1 MNHEY and CDR2 SMNVEV (reference sequence). The CDR3 runs to 14 residues. Germline trimming cut 3 bases from V and 4 bases from J; bases unmatched to any gene: 5. This CDR3 reads CASSLRQGSYEQYF. CDR3 sequence (DNA): TGTGCCAGCAGTTTGCGACAGGGGTCGTACGAGCAGTACTTC.

To note about this clone: Other DNA sequences in the sample encode the same CDR3. The chain recombines TRBV12-3 or TRBV12-4 with TRBJ1-1; D is unresolved. The V and J ends lost 5 bases and 2 bases respectively, with 9 bases between them. This CDR3 region has 13 residues. The CDR3 bases are TGTGCCAGCAGTCAATTTGGAAACACTGAAGCTTTCTTT. Amino acids: CASSQFGNTEAFF.

The chain joins TRBV10-3 to TRBJ2-1; 7 bases match TRBD1. Germline CDR1 and CDR2: ENHRY and SYGVKD. The CDR3 spans 13 residues. With 7 bases clipped from V and 9 bases from J, the junction kept 9 bases outside the gene matches. CDR3 coding DNA: TGTGCCATCACACCCCTTAGGGGGCGTGAGCAGTTCTTC. Translation: CAITPLRGREQFF.

The chain has TRBV7-3 and TRBJ1-1; a weak D match, TRBD1 (6 bases). Germline V CDR1 and CDR2: SGHTA, FQGTGA. The germline V and J ends were trimmed by 5 bases and 4 bases, with 17 bases remaining between them. The CDR3 runs 15 residues. CDR3 residues: CASSKRTGSVTEAFF. CDR3 DNA sequence: TGTGCCAGCAGCAAACGAACAGGGTCGGTCACTGAAGCTTTCTTT.

In regard to this clone: The junction departs from the called germline gene at one end, perhaps through a read error. V is TRBV5-1 and J is TRBJ2-7; 11 bases are a match to TRBD1. Germline V gene lookup returns CDR1 SGHRS and CDR2 YFSETQ. The CDR3 contains 15 residues. The CDR3, as DNA: TGCGCCAGCAGCTTGGCCGGGACAGGGGGTGAGGTTGCGAACTTC. Its translation: CASSLAGTGGEVANF.

V and J are TRBV4-2 and TRBJ2-1; D is unclear. Trimming removed 0 bases at V and 0 bases at J, with 6 bases between. This CDR3 has 15 amino acids. Germline V lookup: CDR1 LGHNA, CDR2 YNFKEQ. The CDR3 loop reads CASSQEGSSYNEQFF. The CDR3 DNA sequence: TGTGCCAGCAGCCAAGAGGGAAGCTCCTACAATGAGCAGTTCTTC.

V is TRBV7-9 and J is TRBJ1-1; D gene uncertain. The V and J ends lost 1 base and 4 bases respectively, with 10 bases between them. Germline V gene lookup returns CDR1 SEHNR and CDR2 FQNEAQ (reference sequence). This CDR3 has 14 residues. The chain's CDR3 is CASSLEAGTTEAFF. CDR3 bases: TGTGCCAGCAGCTTAGAGGCCGGAACCACTGAAGCTTTCTTT.